Shown below are 22 T cell receptor beta chains from a single sample sequenced in a study of T cell responses to AZD1222 COVID-19 vaccine. Assay: immunoSEQ multiplex PCR; the TCRdb copy retains only in-frame clones and omits some. The data show about 92,000 clones, with approximately 90% seen just once and about a fifth held by the top ten. Material: peripheral blood, obtained on day 0 of AZD1222 vaccination. The receptors originated from an adult in good health.

The chain couples TRBV6-5 to TRBJ2-1, with TRBD1 identical over 7 bases. V trimming: 6 bases; J trimming: 10 bases; junction bases outside the gene matches: 9. Germline lookup yields CDR1 MNHEY and CDR2 SVGAGI. The CDR3 totals 13 residues. The CDR3 spells CASRETGTGEQFF. The DNA for the CDR3 is TGTGCCAGCAGAGAGACAGGGACGGGGGAGCAGTTCTTC.

The chain carries TRBV4-2 and TRBJ1-6; perhaps TRBD1 as D (6 bases). The V end lost 0 bases, the J end lost 0 bases, and 18 bases lay between the germline ends. This CDR3 contains 20 residues. Germline lookup yields CDR1 LGHNA and CDR2 YNFKEQ. The CDR3 protein is CASSQDREDRRSSYNSPLHF. CDR3 coding DNA: TGTGCCAGCAGCCAAGATAGGGAAGACAGGCGGAGCTCCTATAATTCACCCCTCCACTTT.

The J gene is TRBJ1-5, the V gene TRBV12-3 or TRBV12-4; D is unclear. The CDR3 consists of 13 residues. V shed 7 bases and J shed 6 bases, with 13 bases lying between them. CDR3 amino acids: CASTKARGQPQHF. The CDR3 DNA is TGTGCCAGCACCAAAGCGCGGGGTCAGCCCCAGCATTTT.

The gene calls are TRBV7-9 and TRBJ1-1; 7 bases line up with TRBD1. Germline assignment: CDR1 SEHNR and CDR2 FQNEAQ (reference sequence). The J segment lost 3 bases and the V segment lost 5 bases, leaving 6 bases of the junction unmatched. The CDR3 extends over 14 amino acids. For the CDR3, the DNA is TGTGCCAGCAGCATAGGGACAGACTACACTGAAGCTTTCTTT. Residues: CASSIGTDYTEAFF.

The rearrangement links TRBV12-5 to TRBJ1-4, with D unresolved. The CDR3 has 13 amino acids. Germline V gene lookup returns CDR1 LGHNT and CDR2 FRNRAP. Deletions cut 1 base from V and 8 bases from J, with 8 bases between. The CDR3 spells CASGLGPGEKLFF. The CDR3 DNA sequence: TGTGCTAGTGGTTTGGGCCCTGGAGAAAAACTGTTTTTT.

In its sample, this clone was seen once. The CDR3 protein is CASSRREVQETQYF. The CDR3 DNA is TGTGCCAGCTCAAGACGGGAGGTACAAGAGACCCAGTACTTC. The chain joins TRBV18 to TRBJ2-5, with TRBD2 matching 7 bases. This CDR3 has 14 residues. V gave up 5 bases and J gave up 2 bases; unmatched junction bases: 5. Germline CDR1 is KGHSH and CDR2 is LQKENI. The entire variable domain, with the rest obtained from reference TRBV18 and TRBJ2-5, is as follows: NAGVMQNPRHLVRRRGQEARLRCSPMKGHSHVYWYRQLPEEGLKFMVYLQKENIIDESGMPKERFSAEFPKEGPSILRIQQVVRGDSAAYFCASSRREVQETQYFGPGTRLLVL.

The chain has TRBV19 and TRBJ2-1; 7 positions match TRBD1. Germline V gene data show CDR1 as LNHDA and CDR2 as SQIVND (reference sequence). V shed 7 bases, J shed 3 bases, and the junction held 6 bases outside the gene matches. CDR3 length: 14 amino acids. The CDR3 here is CASKRDSVYNEQFF. Written as DNA, the CDR3 is TGTGCCAGTAAACGGGACAGCGTCTACAATGAGCAGTTCTTC. The full variable domain, with the rest looked up from reference TRBV19 and TRBJ2-1, is DGGITQSPKYLFRKEGQNVTLSCEQNLNHDAMYWYRQDPGQGLRLIYYSQIVNDFQKGDIAEGYSVSREKKESFPLTVTSAQKNPTAFYLCASKRDSVYNEQFFGPGTRLTVL.

The gene calls are TRBV9 and TRBJ1-2; D ambiguous. This CDR3 comprises 15 residues. The germline V and J ends were trimmed by 4 bases and 2 bases, with 15 bases remaining between them. Germline-derived CDR1 and CDR2 are SGDLS and YYNGEE. The CDR3 here is CASSPDYSSNYGYTF. The CDR3 region has the DNA TGTGCCAGCAGCCCAGATTACAGCTCGAACTATGGCTACACCTTC.

The rearrangement links TRBV28 to TRBJ1-1, with D perhaps matching TRBD1 (5 bases). The CDR3 consists of 13 residues. Germline V gene sequence: CDR1 MDHEN, CDR2 SYDVKM. V lost 11 bases and J 8 bases, leaving 21 bases between the germline ends. CDR3 bases: TGTGCCTCCATCCGAGGTGACAGCGAGGAAGCTTTCTTT. Translated: CASIRGDSEEAFF.

The chain has TRBV18 and TRBJ1-2; D ambiguous. V lost 2 bases, J lost 2 bases, and 9 bases lay in between. CDR1 is KGHSH, CDR2 LQKENI, per germline. The length of the CDR3 is 14 residues. CDR3 protein: CASSPSRQNYGYTF. CDR3 DNA: TGTGCCAGCTCACCATCCCGTCAGAACTATGGCTACACCTTC. The variable domain in full, with the rest retrieved from reference TRBV18 and TRBJ1-2, is NAGVMQNPRHLVRRRGQEARLRCSPMKGHSHVYWYRQLPEEGLKFMVYLQKENIIDESGMPKERFSAEFPKEGPSILRIQQVVRGDSAAYFCASSPSRQNYGYTFGSGTRLTVV.

The J gene is TRBJ1-3, the V gene TRBV5-6; a weak D match, TRBD1 (6 bases). CDR1 and CDR2 (germline): SGHDT, YYEEEE. V lost 4 bases to trimming and J lost 4 bases, with 15 bases between them. The CDR3 totals 15 residues. The DNA of the CDR3 is TGTGCCAGCAGCCTGGGACACCTCCAAGGAAACACCATATATTTT. Its protein product is CASSLGHLQGNTIYF.

The chain uses TRBV6-5 and TRBJ2-2; D is unclear. From germline, CDR1 is MNHEY and CDR2 SVGAGI. Trimming removed 0 bases at V and 6 bases at J, with 8 bases between. The length of the CDR3 is 14 residues. The CDR3 DNA sequence: TGTGCCAGCAGTTACTCTACCGGGCCCGGGGAGCTGTTTTTT. Translation: CASSYSTGPGELFF.

This clone was counted a few times. Written as DNA, the CDR3 is TGTGCCAGCTCAACCCGCCGAGGGGATGAAAAACTGTTTTTT. Translating it yields CASSTRRGDEKLFF. The chain couples TRBV18 to TRBJ1-4; D possibly corresponds to TRBD1 (5 bases). V lost 5 bases, J lost 6 bases, and 13 bases lay in between. The germline V gene encodes CDR1 KGHSH and CDR2 LQKENI. There are 14 residues in the CDR3.

The sample holds one count of this clone. The J gene is TRBJ1-1, the V gene TRBV7-9; TRBD1 is a possible D gene (5 bases). Trimming took off 2 bases at V and 4 bases at J, with 17 bases between the two ends. Per germline, CDR1 SEHNR and CDR2 FQNEAQ (reference sequence). This CDR3 has 16 residues. CDR3 bases: TGTGCCAGCAGCTTAATCGGCAGGGCCCAGGGCACTGAAGCTTTCTTT. This codes for CASSLIGRAQGTEAFF.

This clone was observed once. The chain joins TRBV7-2 to TRBJ1-5; D is undetermined. V was trimmed by 2 bases and J by 5 bases, leaving 10 bases between them. This CDR3 has 14 residues. Germline V gene data show CDR1 as SGHTA and CDR2 as FQGNSA. The CDR3 DNA reads as TGTGCCAGCAGCTTATCGACAACATATCAGCCCCAGCATTTT. Its translation: CASSLSTTYQPQHF.

The V and J genes are TRBV19 and TRBJ1-5; no reliable D call. The CDR3 runs 12 residues. The ends were cut back, 5 bases at V and 6 bases at J, with 8 bases in the middle. CDR1 is LNHDA and CDR2 is SQIVND in the germline V gene (reference sequence). CDR3 region: CASSAVGQPQHF. The CDR3 nucleotides are TGTGCCAGTAGTGCGGTGGGTCAGCCCCAGCATTTT.

This clone has a handful of counts. The chain has TRBV28 and TRBJ1-6; no reliable D call. The CDR3 runs to 15 residues. Germline V lookup: CDR1 MDHEN, CDR2 SYDVKM. Deletions cut 3 bases from V and 6 bases from J, with 12 bases between. This chain's CDR3 is CASSFLGYSNSPLHF. CDR3 DNA sequence: TGTGCCAGCAGTTTCTTGGGGTACAGTAATTCACCCCTCCACTTT.

The V and J genes are TRBV19 and TRBJ1-2, with TRBD1 matching over 7 bases. This CDR3 is built from 16 residues. Germline CDR1 LNHDA, CDR2 SQIVND (reference sequence). Trimming cost V 3 bases and J 2 bases; bases outside gene matches: 9. The CDR3 protein is CASSITPGQLNYGYTF. The CDR3 DNA follows: TGTGCCAGTAGTATCACACCGGGACAGCTCAACTATGGCTACACCTTC. Full variable domain (missing parts from reference TRBV19 and TRBJ1-2): DGGITQSPKYLFRKEGQNVTLSCEQNLNHDAMYWYRQDPGQGLRLIYYSQIVNDFQKGDIAEGYSVSREKKESFPLTVTSAQKNPTAFYLCASSITPGQLNYGYTFGSGTRLTVV.

V is TRBV7-2 and J is TRBJ2-2; D perhaps matches TRBD1 (5 bases). The CDR3 runs to 15 residues. V lost 1 base, J lost 0 bases, and 6 bases lay in between. The germline CDR1 and CDR2 sequences are SGHTA and FQGNSA. CDR3 sequence reads: CASSLGGANTGELFF. CDR3 DNA: TGTGCCAGCAGCTTAGGGGGCGCGAACACCGGGGAGCTGTTTTTT.

This chain links TRBV6-5 with TRBJ2-7, with D perhaps TRBD1 (6 bases). Trimming shortened V by 6 bases and J by 1 base, and 10 bases separated the two germline ends. CDR1 MNHEY and CDR2 SVGAGI come from the germline V gene. The CDR3 extends over 13 amino acids. The CDR3 region has the DNA TGTGCCAGCAGACGAACAGGGTCCTACGAGCAGTACTTC. It yields the protein CASRRTGSYEQYF.

The rearrangement uses TRBV27 and TRBJ1-5; D possibly corresponds to TRBD1 (5 bases). CDR3 length: 14 amino acids. V lost 3 bases, J lost 6 bases, and 12 bases lay in between. Germline CDR1 is MNHEY and CDR2 is SMNVEV (reference sequence). CDR3 DNA sequence: TGTGCCAGCAGTTTCCGGGGGTGGGGTCAGCCCCAGCATTTT. It is translated as CASSFRGWGQPQHF.

The chain employs TRBV18 and TRBJ2-1, with a weak D call TRBD2 (6 bases). The CDR3 length is 14 residues. Trimming took off 4 bases at V and 8 bases at J, with 15 bases between the two ends. The germline V gene has CDR1 KGHSH and CDR2 LQKENI. This chain's CDR3 is CASSLRETVDEQFF. The CDR3 region has the DNA TGTGCCAGCTCACTTCGGGAGACTGTTGATGAGCAGTTCTTC.